This T cell receptor (beta chain) was observed in a study of blood T cell repertoires in COVID-19. Looking at the study overall: T cells, B-cell-depleted T cells, or PBMCs provided the cDNA or gDNA that served as material.

Germline trimming cut 9 bases from V and 4 bases from J; bases unmatched to any gene: 9. CDR1 is SGHTS and CDR2 is YDEGEE in the germline V gene. CDR3 length: 13 residues. The data were produced by immunoSEQ multiplex PCR, yet TCRdb's version contains in-frame clones alone and is incomplete. The sample records about 61,000 clones, under 85% being singletons. The receptor was derived from a woman aged 70 to 79 with acute or convalescent COVID-19. The genes are TRBV5-8 and TRBJ2-7; 8 bases match TRBD2. The sample was peripheral blood. The CDR3 coding sequence is TGTGCCACCTCGACCGGGGGGGATTACGAGCAGTACTTC. Its protein product is CATSTGGDYEQYF.